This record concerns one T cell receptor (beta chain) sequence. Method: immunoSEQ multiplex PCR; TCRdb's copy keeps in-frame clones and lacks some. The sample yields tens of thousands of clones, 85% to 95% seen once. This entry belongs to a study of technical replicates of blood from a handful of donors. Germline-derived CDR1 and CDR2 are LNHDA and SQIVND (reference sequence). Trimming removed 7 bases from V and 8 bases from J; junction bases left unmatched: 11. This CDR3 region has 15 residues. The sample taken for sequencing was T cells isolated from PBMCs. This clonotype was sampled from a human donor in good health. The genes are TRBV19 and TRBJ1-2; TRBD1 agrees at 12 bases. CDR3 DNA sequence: TGTGCCAGTAAGGGGACGGGACAGGGGGCACGAGGCTACACCTTC. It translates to CASKGTGQGARGYTF.